This T cell receptor beta chain was captured by sequencing in a study of cytomegalovirus exposure and HLA in healthy donors. The V gene's germline CDR1 is MGHDK and CDR2 SYGVNS. V lost 3 bases and J 6 bases, leaving 11 bases between the germline ends. This CDR3 comprises 13 residues. Use of 60 Vbeta and 13 Jbeta primers characterized the PCR. Measured with immunoSEQ multiplex PCR; TCRdb has only the in-frame clones, and not every one. The sample includes some 89,000 clones, approximately 80% of them seen just once. Source material: PBMCs. The rearrangement links TRBV25-1 to TRBJ1-1; D is unresolved. The clonotype originates from a woman aged 40-49 years in good health and CMV-seropositive. The CDR3 DNA reads as TGTGCCAGCAGTGACGGGAGCTCCCCTGAAGCTTTCTTT. It translates to CASSDGSSPEAFF.